A selection of T cell receptor beta chains follows, all from one sample in a study of shared clonotypes between healthy human individuals. Sequencing used immunoSEQ multiplex PCR; TCRdb keeps in-frame clones, though not all of them. Found here are hundreds of thousands of clones, more than 75% of them singletons; the top ten hold around 13%. Sample: PBMCs. The receptors come from a woman aged 40 to 50 in good health. Some clones in this sample may be carry-over from other donors' samples. The CDR3 runs from the conserved cysteine through the conserved F or W. D genes are given only for firm matches. Clone sizes are given selectively: once, few, many, or a class where the clone is expanded.

TRBJ1-2 | TRBV19 | 13 | NA | NA | TGTGCCAGTAGTATTCAGGGACACTATGGCTACACCTTC | CASSIQGHYGYTF
TRBJ2-7 | TRBV5-8 | 14 | once | NA | TGTGCCAGCAGCTTGGATTTCGGGACCTACGAGCAGTACTTC | CASSLDFGTYEQYF
TRBJ2-7 | TRBV18 | 16 | NA | TRBD1 | TGTGCCAGCTCACCACCTAGGCAGGGGGTGACATACGAGCAGTACTTC | CASSPPRQGVTYEQYF
TRBJ2-7 | TRBV5-1 | 14 | NA | TRBD1 | TGCGCCAGCAGCCGGACAGGGGATTCCTACGAGCAGTACTTC | CASSRTGDSYEQYF
TRBJ2-1 | TRBV7-4 | 21 | NA | NA | TGTGCCAGCAGCTTAGATTCCGGGGCCCAGCGCAGCGAGTTGGGTTACAATGAGCAGTTCTTC | CASSLDSGAQRSELGYNEQFF
TRBJ2-1 | TRBV4-1 | 17 | NA | TRBD2 | TGCGCCAGCAGCCACCCGGTGGGGACTAGCGGGAGCGATGAGCAGTTCTTC | CASSHPVGTSGSDEQFF
TRBJ2-7 | TRBV9 | 15 | NA | NA | TGTGCCAGCAGCGCCAACCTAGACCCGGTGGGGGAGCAGTACTTC | CASSANLDPVGEQYF
TRBJ2-1 | TRBV7-8 | 12 | NA | TRBD2 | TGTGCCAGCAGCCCTAGCGGGGGGGAGCAGTTCTTC | CASSPSGGEQFF
TRBJ2-5 | TRBV28 | 15 | NA | TRBD1 | TGTGCCAGCAGTTCCTCCGGGACAGGCGGGGAGACCCAGTACTTC | CASSSSGTGGETQYF
TRBJ2-3 | TRBV7-2 | 16 | NA | TRBD2 | TGTGCCAGCAGCCAAAACGGGAGGTTGGGCACAGATACGCAGTATTTT | CASSQNGRLGTDTQYF
TRBJ2-5 | TRBV5-1 | 15 | NA | NA | TGCGCCAGCAGCTTGGCCTGGGACCCCTCAGAGACCCAGTACTTC | CASSLAWDPSETQYF
TRBJ1-6 | TRBV19 | 14 | NA | TRBD1 | TGTGCCAGTAATTCTGGACAGGGAGTTTCACCCCTCCACTTT | CASNSGQGVSPLHF
TRBJ2-2 | TRBV29-1 | 14 | NA | TRBD1 | TGCAGCGTTGTCCACACAGGGGGCACCGGGGAGCTGTTTTTT | CSVVHTGGTGELFF
TRBJ2-7 | TRBV5-1 | 12 | NA | NA | TGCGCCAGCAGCTTGGAGAGCAACGAGCAGTACTTC | CASSLESNEQYF
TRBJ2-2 | TRBV4-1 | 17 | NA | TRBD1 | TGCGCCAGCAGCCTTTCGGACAGGCGAACGAACACCGGGGAGCTGTTTTTT | CASSLSDRRTNTGELFF
TRBJ1-2 | TRBV29-1 | 15 | NA | NA | TGCAGCGTTGGACCCACAATTCGGGGGCGGGGTGGCTACACCTTC | CSVGPTIRGRGGYTF
TRBJ2-5 | TRBV2 | 15 | NA | NA | TGTGCCAGCAGTGAAGCGTCGGGCGAGTTTGAGACCCAGTACTTC | CASSEASGEFETQYF
TRBJ1-1 | TRBV6-1 | 13 | NA | NA | TGTGCCACCGGACCCTCGGGGTTCGGTGAAGCTTTCTTT | CATGPSGFGEAFF
TRBJ1-6 | TRBV5-1 | 14 | once | NA | TGCGCCAGCAGCTTCCGGACGGATAATTCACCCCTCCACTTT | CASSFRTDNSPLHF
TRBJ2-7 | TRBV7-2 | 16 | once | TRBD2 | TGTGCCAGCAGCCTCAGGTCAGCGGGAGGGGGGGACGAGCAGTACTTC | CASSLRSAGGGDEQYF
TRBJ2-1 | TRBV6-4 | 15 | NA | TRBD2 | TGTGCCAGCAGTGTGGAGGGCGGGAGGATTGATGAGCAGTTCTTC | CASSVEGGRIDEQFF
TRBJ2-7 | TRBV6-1 | 14 | NA | TRBD1 | TGTGCCAGCAGGAGACAGGGGACAGGCTACGAGCAGTACTTC | CASRRQGTGYEQYF
TRBJ2-1 | TRBV4-2 | 13 | NA | NA | TGTGCCAGCAGCCATTCAGGGTCCAATGAGCAGTTCTTC | CASSHSGSNEQFF
TRBJ1-1 | TRBV27 | 13 | NA | NA | TGTGCCAGCAGTTGGCGGGGGAACACTGAAGCTTTCTTT | CASSWRGNTEAFF